A selection of T cell receptor beta chains follows, all from one sample in a study of T cell repertoires in cytomegalovirus infection. TCRdb reprocessed the reads via MiXCR and lists one record per CDR3 protein. The table records approximately 500,000 distinct CDR3 sequences, 30% to 35% of them present only once. Their specific antigens are unknown. Sequenced material: cultured PBMCs, taken from culture after CMV antigen stimulation. The receptors derive from a human donor in good health (CMV status not recorded). Some clones in this sample may be carry-over from other donors' samples. The CDR3 runs from the conserved cysteine through the conserved F or W. The D gene is left open where the match is weak. The listing skips clone size in some rows; elsewhere it reads once, few, many or a size class.

D gene | CDR3 length | J gene | clone size | V gene | CDR3 DNA | CDR3 protein
TRBD2 | 15 | TRBJ2-1 | many | TRBV7-2 | TGTGCCAGCAGCCCAGACGGGGGGACTTACAATGAGCAGTTCTTC | CASSPDGGTYNEQFF
. | 15 | TRBJ1-1 | . | TRBV29-1 | TGCAGCGTTGAAACCCAGGTCACCATGAACACTGAAGCTTTCTTT | CSVETQVTMNTEAFF
. | 16 | TRBJ1-5 | once | TRBV19 | TGTGCCAGTAGTATTAATCCCCGCAGCGCAAATCAGCCCCAGCATTTT | CASSINPRSANQPQHF
TRBD1 | 17 | TRBJ1-6 | . | TRBV9 | TGTGCCAGCAGCGTAACCGAAATGGGACAGGCAAATTCACCCCTCCACTTT | CASSVTEMGQANSPLHF
TRBD2 | 17 | TRBJ2-7 | . | TRBV11-2 | TGTGCCAGCAGCTTAGATATTGCGGGGGGCGGGAGTTACGAGCAGTACTTC | CASSLDIAGGGSYEQYF
TRBD2 | 16 | TRBJ2-2 | few | TRBV29-1 | TGCAGCGTTGGCCGGACTAGCGGGGAGGGAGGTGGAGCGCTGTTTTTT | CSVGRTSGEGGGALFF
TRBD1 | 15 | TRBJ1-2 | few | TRBV7-9 | TGTGCCAGCAGCCTAGGGGGCAGGACTAACTATGGCTACACCTTC | CASSLGGRTNYGYTF
. | 12 | TRBJ2-5 | . | TRBV4-2 | TGTGCCAGCAGCCAAGACGGGCGGACCCAGTACTTC | CASSQDGRTQYF
. | 15 | TRBJ2-2 | few | TRBV5-4 | TGTGCCAGCAGCTTGGCGGTCGGGAACACCGGGGAGCTGTTTTTT | CASSLAVGNTGELFF
. | 17 | TRBJ2-6 | . | TRBV7-2 | TGTGCCAGCAGCTTAGAGGGAGGCCTCTCTGGGGCCAACGTCCTGACTTTC | CASSLEGGLSGANVLTF
. | 13 | TRBJ1-1 | many | TRBV10-3 | TGTGCCACCTCTGCCACAGGAGACACTGAAGCTTTCTTT | CATSATGDTEAFF
TRBD2 | 16 | TRBJ2-7 | . | TRBV28 | TGTGCCAGCAGCGACGGACTTGCGGGGAGGGTCTACGAGCAGTACTTC | CASSDGLAGRVYEQYF
. | 15 | TRBJ1-3 | . | TRBV5-4 | TGTGCCAGCAGCCTCGGCTCTAGCTCTGGAAACACCATATATTTT | CASSLGSSSGNTIYF
. | 13 | TRBJ2-2 | few | TRBV7-2 | TGTGCCAGCAGCTTAGTAGTGGGACCCGAGCTGTTTTTT | CASSLVVGPELFF
TRBD1 | 14 | TRBJ2-1 | few | TRBV12-3/TRBV12-4 | TGTGCCAGCAGACCACAGGGGCCCTTTAGGGGGCAGTTCTTC | CASRPQGPFRGQFF
. | 18 | TRBJ1-2 | few | TRBV4-3 | TGCGCCAGCAGCCAAGTGGAGGGGCGAGATTCTAATCAAGGTGGCTACACCTTC | CASSQVEGRDSNQGGYTF
. | 14 | TRBJ2-7 | few | TRBV5-1 | TGCGCCAGCAGAGTGGGGACAACTGCCTACGAGCAGTACTTC | CASRVGTTAYEQYF
TRBD2 | 17 | TRBJ2-5 | few | TRBV11-2 | TGTGCCAGCAGCTTAGTCTCAGCGGGAGGGCCTAGAGAGACCCAGTACTTC | CASSLVSAGGPRETQYF
. | 11 | TRBJ2-5 | . | TRBV12-3/TRBV12-4 | TGTGCCAGCGCAGGGTGGGAGACCCAGTACTTC | CASAGWETQYF
. | 14 | TRBJ2-5 | many | TRBV7-2 | TGTGCCAGCAGCACCAGGGTGTACCAAGAGACCCAGTACTTC | CASSTRVYQETQYF
. | 16 | TRBJ1-5 | . | TRBV6-6 | TGTGCCAGCAGCCCACACGACAGAATTAGCAATCAGCCCCAGCATTTT | CASSPHDRISNQPQHF
. | 15 | TRBJ2-5 | many | TRBV7-2 | TGTGCCAGCAGCTTATCAGGCCAACTACAAGAGACCCAGTACTTC | CASSLSGQLQETQYF
. | 14 | TRBJ1-4 | few | TRBV7-2 | TGTGCCAGCAGCTTAAGGGTGACTAATGAAAAACTGTTTTTT | CASSLRVTNEKLFF
. | 12 | TRBJ2-2 | . | TRBV6-1 | TGTGCCAGCAGGGACAAGGCCGGGGAGCTGTTTTTT | CASRDKAGELFF
TRBD1 | 16 | TRBJ2-2 | . | TRBV20-1 | TGCAGTGCTAGAGATTTGGGGACAGGTAGTGCCGGGGAGCTGTTTTTT | CSARDLGTGSAGELFF
. | 13 | TRBJ2-4 | few | TRBV7-9 | TGTGCCAGCAGCTTACTAGCCGAAAACATTCAGTACTTC | CASSLLAENIQYF
TRBD1 | 14 | TRBJ1-1 | . | TRBV7-2 | TGTGCCAGCAGCTTAGCGGGACAGGGGGCTGAAGCTTTCTTT | CASSLAGQGAEAFF
. | 12 | TRBJ2-3 | . | TRBV6-2/TRBV6-3 | TGTGCCAGCGGAGGTTTGGTCGATACGCAGTATTTT | CASGGLVDTQYF
. | 12 | TRBJ2-7 | few | TRBV12-5 | TGTGCTAGTGGTTTGGGAGGGATGCCAGATGACTTC | CASGLGGMPDDF
. | 15 | TRBJ1-4 | . | TRBV4-3 | TGCGCCAGCAGCCAAAAGGACATATCTAATGAAAAACTGTTTTTT | CASSQKDISNEKLFF
. | 14 | TRBJ2-1 | few | TRBV7-3 | TGTGCCAGCAGCTTAGTGGTGGACTACAATGAGCAGTTCTTC | CASSLVVDYNEQFF
. | 14 | TRBJ2-3 | few | TRBV7-2 | TGTGCCACCCGATCGAGCGGGAGCACAGATACGCAGTATTTT | CATRSSGSTDTQYF
TRBD2 | 16 | TRBJ2-2 | . | TRBV11-2 | TGTGCCAGCAGCTTAGTCAGTAGCGGGAGAACCGGGGAGCTGTTTTTT | CASSLVSSGRTGELFF
TRBD2 | 15 | TRBJ2-2 | . | TRBV28 | TGTGCCAGCAGTTGGAGCGGGAGTGGTGGCGGGGAGCTGTTTTTT | CASSWSGSGGGELFF
. | 14 | TRBJ2-1 | . | TRBV20-1 | TGCAGTGCTAGGTGGGAGCTGGGGATGGATGAGCAGTTCTTC | CSARWELGMDEQFF
. | 14 | TRBJ2-5 | few | TRBV11-3 | TGTGCCAGCAGCACTATTCGGGGGACGGAGACCCAGTACTTC | CASSTIRGTETQYF
TRBD2 | 16 | TRBJ2-2 | . | TRBV24-1 | TGTGCCACCAGTGATCCCGGGACTAGGAACACCGGGGAGCTGTTTTTT | CATSDPGTRNTGELFF
. | 15 | TRBJ2-1 | many | TRBV7-2 | TGTGCCAGCAGCTCCGGCCTGAAGGACTACAATGAGCAGTTCTTC | CASSSGLKDYNEQFF
. | 17 | TRBJ2-1 | . | TRBV28 | TGTGCCAGCAGTAGTTCCAGCAGCCTGGGCAAATACAATGAGCAGTTCTTC | CASSSSSSLGKYNEQFF
. | 14 | TRBJ2-7 | . | TRBV30 | TGTGCCTGGAGTGACAGGAGAGGGTCCTACGAGCAGTACTTC | CAWSDRRGSYEQYF
. | 15 | TRBJ2-5 | few | TRBV6-1 | TGTGCCAGCAGTGACCTAGCCGGGACGGGTGAGACCCAGTACTTC | CASSDLAGTGETQYF
TRBD1 | 14 | TRBJ2-2 | . | TRBV2 | TGTGCCAGCAGTGAAACAGGGGAAGTCGGGGAGCTGTTTTTT | CASSETGEVGELFF